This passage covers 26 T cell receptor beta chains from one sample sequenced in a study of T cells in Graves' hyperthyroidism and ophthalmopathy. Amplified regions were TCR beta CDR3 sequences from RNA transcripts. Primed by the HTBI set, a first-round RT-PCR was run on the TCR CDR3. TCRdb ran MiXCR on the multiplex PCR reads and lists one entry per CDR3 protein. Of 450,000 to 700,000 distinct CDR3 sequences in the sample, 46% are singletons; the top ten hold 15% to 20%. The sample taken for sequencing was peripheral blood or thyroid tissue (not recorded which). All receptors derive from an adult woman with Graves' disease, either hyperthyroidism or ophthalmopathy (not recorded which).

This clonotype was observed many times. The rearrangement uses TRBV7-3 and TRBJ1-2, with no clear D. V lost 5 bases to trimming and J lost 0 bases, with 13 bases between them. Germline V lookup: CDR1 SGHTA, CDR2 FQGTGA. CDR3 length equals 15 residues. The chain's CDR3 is CASSLGRGPNYGYTF. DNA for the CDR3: TGTGCCAGCAGCCTAGGGCGAGGACCTAACTATGGCTACACCTTC.

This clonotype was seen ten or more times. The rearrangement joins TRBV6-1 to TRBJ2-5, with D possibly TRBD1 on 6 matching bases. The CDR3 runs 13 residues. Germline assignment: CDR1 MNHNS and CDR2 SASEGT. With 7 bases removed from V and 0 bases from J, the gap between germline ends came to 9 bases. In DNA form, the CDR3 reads TGTGCCAGCACCCGGGACAACCAAGAGACCCAGTACTTC. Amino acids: CASTRDNQETQYF.

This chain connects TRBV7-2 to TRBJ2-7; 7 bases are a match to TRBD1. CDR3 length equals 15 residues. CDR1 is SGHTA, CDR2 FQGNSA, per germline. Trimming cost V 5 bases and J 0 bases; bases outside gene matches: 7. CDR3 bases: TGTGCCAGCAGCGGCCGGGACAGCTCCTCCTACGAGCAGTACTTC. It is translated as CASSGRDSSSYEQYF.

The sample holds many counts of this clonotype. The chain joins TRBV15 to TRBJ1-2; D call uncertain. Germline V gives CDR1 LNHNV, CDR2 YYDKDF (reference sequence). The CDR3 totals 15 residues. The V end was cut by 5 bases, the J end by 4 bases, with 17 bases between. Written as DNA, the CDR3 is TGTGCCACCAGCTCAACACCCACCTTCCCCTATGGCTACACCTTC. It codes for CATSSTPTFPYGYTF.

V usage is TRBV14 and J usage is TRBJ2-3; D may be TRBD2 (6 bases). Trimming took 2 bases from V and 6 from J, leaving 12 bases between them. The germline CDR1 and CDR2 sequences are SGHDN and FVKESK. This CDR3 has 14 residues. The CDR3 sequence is CASSQSGSGDTQYF. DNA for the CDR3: TGTGCCAGCAGCCAAAGCGGGTCGGGGGATACGCAGTATTTT. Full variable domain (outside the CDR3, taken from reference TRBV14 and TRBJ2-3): EAGVTQFPSHSVIEKGQTVTLRCDPISGHDNLYWYRRVMGKEIKFLLHFVKESKQDESGMPNNRFLAERTGGTYSTLKVQPAELEDSGVYFCASSQSGSGDTQYFGPGTRLTVL.

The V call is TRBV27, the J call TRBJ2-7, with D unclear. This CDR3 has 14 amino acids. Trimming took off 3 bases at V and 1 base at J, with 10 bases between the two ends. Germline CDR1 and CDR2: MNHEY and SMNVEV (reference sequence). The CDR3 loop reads CASSFRGRSYEQYF. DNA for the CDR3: TGTGCCAGCAGTTTTAGAGGACGGTCCTACGAGCAGTACTTC.

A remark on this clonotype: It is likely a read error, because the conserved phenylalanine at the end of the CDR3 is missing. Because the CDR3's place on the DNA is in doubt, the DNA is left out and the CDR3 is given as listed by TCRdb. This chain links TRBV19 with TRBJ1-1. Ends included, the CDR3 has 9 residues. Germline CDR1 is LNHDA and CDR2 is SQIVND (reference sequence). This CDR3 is CASSIEGLP.

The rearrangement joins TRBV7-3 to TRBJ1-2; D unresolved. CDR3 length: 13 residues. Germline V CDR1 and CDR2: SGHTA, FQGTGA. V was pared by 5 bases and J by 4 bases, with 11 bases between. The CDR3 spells CASSRDVGYGYTF. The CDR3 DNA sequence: TGTGCCAGCAGCCGTGATGTGGGCTATGGCTACACCTTC.

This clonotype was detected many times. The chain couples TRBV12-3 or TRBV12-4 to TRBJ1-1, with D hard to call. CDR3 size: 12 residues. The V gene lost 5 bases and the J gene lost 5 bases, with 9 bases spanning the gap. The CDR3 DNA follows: TGTGCCAGCAGTACACCCTTGACTGAAGCTTTCTTT. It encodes CASSTPLTEAFF.

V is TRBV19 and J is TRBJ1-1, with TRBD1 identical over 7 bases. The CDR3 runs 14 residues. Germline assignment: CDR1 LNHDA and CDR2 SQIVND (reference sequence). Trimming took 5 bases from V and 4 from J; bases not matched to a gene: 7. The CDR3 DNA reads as TGTGCCAGTAGTCCGACAGGGCTCGGCACTGAAGCTTTCTTT. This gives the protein CASSPTGLGTEAFF.

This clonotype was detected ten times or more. Written as DNA, the CDR3 is TGCAGTGCCAAGATTTGGGCGGGAAGGGGTGGAGAAGAGACCCAGTACTTC. Residues: CSAKIWAGRGGEETQYF. The gene calls are TRBV20-1 and TRBJ2-5, with a possible D match to TRBD2 (6 bases). Germline assignment: CDR1 DFQATT and CDR2 SNEGSKA (reference sequence). Trimming shortened V by 6 bases and J by 3 bases, and 26 bases separated the two germline ends. The CDR3 is 17 residues long.

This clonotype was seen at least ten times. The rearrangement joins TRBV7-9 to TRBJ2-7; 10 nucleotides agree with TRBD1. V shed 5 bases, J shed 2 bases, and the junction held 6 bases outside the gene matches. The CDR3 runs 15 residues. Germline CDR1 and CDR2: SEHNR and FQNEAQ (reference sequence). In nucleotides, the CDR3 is TGTGCCAGCAGCCTACCGGGACAGGGGCCCTACGAGCAGTACTTC. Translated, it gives CASSLPGQGPYEQYF.

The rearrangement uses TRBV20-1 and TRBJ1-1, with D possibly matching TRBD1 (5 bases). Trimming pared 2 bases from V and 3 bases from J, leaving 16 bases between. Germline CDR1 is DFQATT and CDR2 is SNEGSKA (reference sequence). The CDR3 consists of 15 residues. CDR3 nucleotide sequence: TGCAGTGCTAGATTAGCGGCGGGGGGGTACACTGAAGCTTTCTTT. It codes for CSARLAAGGYTEAFF.

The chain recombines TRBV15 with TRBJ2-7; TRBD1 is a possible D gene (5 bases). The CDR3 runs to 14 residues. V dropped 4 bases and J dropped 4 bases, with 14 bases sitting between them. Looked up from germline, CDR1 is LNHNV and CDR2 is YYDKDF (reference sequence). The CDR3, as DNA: TGTGCCACCAGCACCTACACAGGACGTTACGAGCAGTACTTC. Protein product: CATSTYTGRYEQYF.

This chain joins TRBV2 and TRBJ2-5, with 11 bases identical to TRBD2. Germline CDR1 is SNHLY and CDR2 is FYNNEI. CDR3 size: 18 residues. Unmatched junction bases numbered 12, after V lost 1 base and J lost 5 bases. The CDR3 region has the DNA TGTGCCAGCAGTGAAGGGGAGACTCTAGCGGGAGGCCGGGAGACCCAGTACTTC. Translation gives CASSEGETLAGGRETQYF.

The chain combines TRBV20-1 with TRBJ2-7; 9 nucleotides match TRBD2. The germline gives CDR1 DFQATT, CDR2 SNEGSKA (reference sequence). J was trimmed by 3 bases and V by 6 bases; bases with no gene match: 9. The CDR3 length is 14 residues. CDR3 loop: CSALGLAGFYEQYF. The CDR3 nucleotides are TGCAGTGCCCTAGGGCTAGCGGGGTTCTACGAGCAGTACTTC.

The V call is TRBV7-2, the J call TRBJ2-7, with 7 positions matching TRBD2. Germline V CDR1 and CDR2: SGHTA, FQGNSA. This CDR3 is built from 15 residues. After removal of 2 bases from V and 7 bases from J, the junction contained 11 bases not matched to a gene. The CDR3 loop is CASSLLKGRVNEQYF. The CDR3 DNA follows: TGTGCCAGCAGCTTATTGAAAGGGAGGGTCAATGAGCAGTACTTC. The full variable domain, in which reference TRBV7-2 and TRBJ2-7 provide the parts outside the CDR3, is GAGVSQSPSNKVTEKGKDVELRCDPISGHTALYWYRQSLGQGLEFLIYFQGNSAPDKSGLPSDRFSAERTGGSVSTLTIQRTQQEDSAVYLCASSLLKGRVNEQYFGPGTRLTVT.

The DNA for the CDR3 is TGTGCCAGCAGCCAAGGAGGAGTCTATAACTATGGCTACACCTTC. Amino acid sequence: CASSQGGVYNYGYTF. The chain has TRBV12-3 or TRBV12-4 and TRBJ1-2, with D hard to call. This CDR3 spans 15 amino acids. Trimming cost V 6 bases and J 1 base, with 15 bases left between them.

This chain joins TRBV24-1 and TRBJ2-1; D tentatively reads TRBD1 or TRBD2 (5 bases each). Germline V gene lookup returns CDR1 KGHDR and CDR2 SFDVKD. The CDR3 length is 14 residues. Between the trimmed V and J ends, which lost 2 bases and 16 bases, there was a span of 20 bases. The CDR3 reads CATSDSPGTGRAFF. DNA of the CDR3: TGTGCCACCAGTGATTCCCCCGGGACCGGAAGGGCATTCTTC.

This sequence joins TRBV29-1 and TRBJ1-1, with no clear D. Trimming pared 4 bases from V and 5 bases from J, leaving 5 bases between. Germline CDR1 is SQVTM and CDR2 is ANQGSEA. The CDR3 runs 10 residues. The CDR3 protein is CSVVRTEAFF. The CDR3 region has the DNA TGCAGCGTTGTTCGGACTGAAGCTTTCTTT.

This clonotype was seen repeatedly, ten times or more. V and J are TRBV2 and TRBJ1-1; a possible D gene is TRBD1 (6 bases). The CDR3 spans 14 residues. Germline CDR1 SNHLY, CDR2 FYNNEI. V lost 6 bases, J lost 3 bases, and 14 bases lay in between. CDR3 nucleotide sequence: TGTGCCAGCAGCCTGCAGGGGCTGGACACTGAAGCTTTCTTT. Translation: CASSLQGLDTEAFF.

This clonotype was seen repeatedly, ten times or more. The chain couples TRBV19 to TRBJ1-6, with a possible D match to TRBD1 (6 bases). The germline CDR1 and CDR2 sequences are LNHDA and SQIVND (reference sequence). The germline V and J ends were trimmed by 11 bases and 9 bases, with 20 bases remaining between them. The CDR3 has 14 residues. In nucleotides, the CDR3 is TGTGCCCCCATGGGGTCAGGGGTAGGTTCACCCCTCCACTTT. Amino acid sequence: CAPMGSGVGSPLHF.

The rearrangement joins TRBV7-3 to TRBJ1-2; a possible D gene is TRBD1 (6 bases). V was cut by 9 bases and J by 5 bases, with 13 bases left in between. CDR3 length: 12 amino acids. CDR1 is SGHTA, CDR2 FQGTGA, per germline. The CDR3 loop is CASNRRGYGYTF. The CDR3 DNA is TGTGCCAGTAATCGCAGGGGATATGGCTACACCTTC.

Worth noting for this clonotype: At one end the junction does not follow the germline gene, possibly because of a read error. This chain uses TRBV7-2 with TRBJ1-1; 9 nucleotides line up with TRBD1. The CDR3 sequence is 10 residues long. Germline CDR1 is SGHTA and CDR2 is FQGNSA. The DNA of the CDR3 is TGTGCCAGCAGCGGACAGGGGAGTGGGTTT. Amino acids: CASSGQGSGF. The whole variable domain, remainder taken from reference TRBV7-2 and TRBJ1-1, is GAGVSQSPSNKVTEKGKDVELRCDPISGHTALYWYRQSLGQGLEFLIYFQGNSAPDKSGLPSDRFSAERTGGSVSTLTIQRTQQEDSAVYLCASSGQGSGFGQGTRLTVV.

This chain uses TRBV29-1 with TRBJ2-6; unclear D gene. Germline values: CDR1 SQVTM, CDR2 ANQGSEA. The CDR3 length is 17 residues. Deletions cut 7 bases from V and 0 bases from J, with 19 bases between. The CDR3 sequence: CSATGRLETSGANVLTF. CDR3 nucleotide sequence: TGCAGCGCCACCGGCCGGCTCGAGACCTCTGGGGCCAACGTCCTGACTTTC.

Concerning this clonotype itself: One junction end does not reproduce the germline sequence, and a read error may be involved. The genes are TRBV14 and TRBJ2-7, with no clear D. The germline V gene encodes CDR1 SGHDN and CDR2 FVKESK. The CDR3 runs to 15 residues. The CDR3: CASSQMDGWSYEQYF. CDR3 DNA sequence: TGTGCCAGCAGCCAAATGGACGGTTGGTCCTACGAGCAGTATTTC.